This TCR beta chain stems from a study of glioma-infiltrating T cells after dendritic cell vaccination. Points from the study as a whole: Survival was not directly related to TCR clonality in these patients.

Selection required adequate fresh-frozen tumor tissue plus more than two years' survival data. The length of the CDR3 is 11 residues. Amplification used 60 V beta primers and 13 J beta primers. The table came from immunoSEQ multiplex PCR; TCRdb's copy has only in-frame clones and leaves some out. The sample carries 80,000 to 100,000 clones, around three quarters recorded once. This clone was observed a handful of times. Its antigen is unidentified. The clonotype originates from a human donor with glioblastoma. The rearrangement links TRBV21-1 to TRBJ1-1; the table's D call of TRBD1 was not tested on the DNA. TRBV21-1 is recorded as a pseudogene. This sample comprised blood, obtained before dendritic cell vaccination. In DNA, the CDR3 is TGTGCCAGCATAACAGGGGATGAAGCTTTCTTT. Translating gives CASITGDEAFF.